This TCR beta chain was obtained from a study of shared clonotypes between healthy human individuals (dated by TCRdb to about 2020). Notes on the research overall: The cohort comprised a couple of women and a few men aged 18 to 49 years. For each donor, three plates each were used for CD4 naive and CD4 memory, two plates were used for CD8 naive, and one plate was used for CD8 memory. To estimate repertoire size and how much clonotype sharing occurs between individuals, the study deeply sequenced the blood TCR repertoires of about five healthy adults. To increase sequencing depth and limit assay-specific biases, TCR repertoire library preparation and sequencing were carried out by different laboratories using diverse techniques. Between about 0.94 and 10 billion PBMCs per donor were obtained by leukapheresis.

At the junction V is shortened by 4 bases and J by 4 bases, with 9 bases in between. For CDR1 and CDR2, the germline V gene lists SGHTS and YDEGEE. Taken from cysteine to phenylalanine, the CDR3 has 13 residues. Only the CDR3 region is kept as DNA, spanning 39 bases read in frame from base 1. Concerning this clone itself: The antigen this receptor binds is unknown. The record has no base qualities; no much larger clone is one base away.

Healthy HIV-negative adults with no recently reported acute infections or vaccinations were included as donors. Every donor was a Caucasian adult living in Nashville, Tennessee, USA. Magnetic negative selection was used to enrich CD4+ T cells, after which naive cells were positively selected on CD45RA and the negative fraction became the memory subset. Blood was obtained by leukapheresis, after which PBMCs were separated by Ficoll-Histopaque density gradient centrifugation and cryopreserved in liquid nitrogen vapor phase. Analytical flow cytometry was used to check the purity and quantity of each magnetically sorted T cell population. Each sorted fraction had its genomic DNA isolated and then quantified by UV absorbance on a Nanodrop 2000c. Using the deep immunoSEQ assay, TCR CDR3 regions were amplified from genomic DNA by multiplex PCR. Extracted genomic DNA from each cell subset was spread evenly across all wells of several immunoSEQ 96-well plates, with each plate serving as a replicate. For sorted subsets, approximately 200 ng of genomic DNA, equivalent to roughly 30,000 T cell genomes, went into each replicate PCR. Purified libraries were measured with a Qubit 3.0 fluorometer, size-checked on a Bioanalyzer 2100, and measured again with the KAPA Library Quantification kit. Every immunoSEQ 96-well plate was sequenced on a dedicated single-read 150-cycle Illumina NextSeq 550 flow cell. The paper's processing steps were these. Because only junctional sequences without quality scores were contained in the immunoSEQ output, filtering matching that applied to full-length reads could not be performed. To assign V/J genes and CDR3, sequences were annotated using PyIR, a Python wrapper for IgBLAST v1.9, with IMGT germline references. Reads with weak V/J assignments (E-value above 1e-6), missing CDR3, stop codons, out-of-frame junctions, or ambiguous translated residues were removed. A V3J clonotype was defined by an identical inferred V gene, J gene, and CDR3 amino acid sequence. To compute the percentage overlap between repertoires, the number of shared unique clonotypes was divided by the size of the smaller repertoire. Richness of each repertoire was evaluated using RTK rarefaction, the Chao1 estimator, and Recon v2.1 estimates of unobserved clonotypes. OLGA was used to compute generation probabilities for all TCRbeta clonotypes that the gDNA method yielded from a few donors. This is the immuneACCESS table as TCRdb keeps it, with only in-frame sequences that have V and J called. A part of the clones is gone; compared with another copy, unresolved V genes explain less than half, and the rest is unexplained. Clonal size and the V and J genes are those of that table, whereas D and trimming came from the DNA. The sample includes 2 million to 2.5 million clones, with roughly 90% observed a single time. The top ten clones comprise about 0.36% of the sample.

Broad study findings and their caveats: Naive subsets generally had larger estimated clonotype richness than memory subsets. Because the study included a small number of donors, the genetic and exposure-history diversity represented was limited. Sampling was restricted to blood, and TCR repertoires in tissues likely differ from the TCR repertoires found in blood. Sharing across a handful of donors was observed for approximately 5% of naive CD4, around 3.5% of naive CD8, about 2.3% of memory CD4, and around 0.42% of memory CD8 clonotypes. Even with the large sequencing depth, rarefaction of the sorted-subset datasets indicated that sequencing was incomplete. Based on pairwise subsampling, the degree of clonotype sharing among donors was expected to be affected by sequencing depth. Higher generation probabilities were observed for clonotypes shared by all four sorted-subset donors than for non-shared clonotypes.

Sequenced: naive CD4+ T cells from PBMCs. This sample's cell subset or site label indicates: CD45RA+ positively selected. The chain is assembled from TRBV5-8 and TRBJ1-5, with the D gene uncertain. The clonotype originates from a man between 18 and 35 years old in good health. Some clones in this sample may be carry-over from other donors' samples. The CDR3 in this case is CASSVIRNQPQHF. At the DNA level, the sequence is TGTGCCAGCAGCGTTATCCGAAATCAGCCCCAGCATTTT.